This passage covers 24 T cell receptor beta chains from one sample sequenced in a study of low-dose radiotherapy and immunotherapy resistance in tumors. TRAV- and TRBV-specific primers were used for first-strand cDNA, which covered alpha and beta chains. With a constant-region primer and a V-primer adapter, TCRs were subjected to roughly 18 PCR cycles of amplification. TCRdb called the reads again in MiXCR, with one record for every CDR3 protein. This sample carries 45,000 or so distinct CDR3 sequences, around 25% of them seen once, and the ten largest clones take roughly a tenth. Time point in this sample: after trial treatment. As for treatment: LDRT plus nivolumab, ipilimumab, low-dose cyclophosphamide and aspirin (RACIN trial). Specimen: PBMCs, collected after low-dose radiotherapy plus immunotherapy. The origin of the receptors is a male donor with prostate cancer.

This clonotype showed up many times. The chain's CDR3 is CASSLRGGGNTEAFF. CDR3 nucleotide sequence: TGTGCCAGCAGCTTACGAGGAGGGGGGAACACTGAAGCTTTCTTT. V gene TRBV11-2 combines with J gene TRBJ1-1; D perhaps matches TRBD1 (6 bases). From germline, CDR1 is SGHAT and CDR2 FQNNGV. Trimming removed 2 bases from V and 1 base from J, with 11 bases in between. The CDR3 has 15 amino acids.

The rearrangement links TRBV28 to TRBJ2-5, with TRBD2 identical over 15 bases. The CDR3 runs 18 residues. J was trimmed by 5 bases and V by 5 bases; bases with no gene match: 12. Germline-derived CDR1 and CDR2 are MDHEN and SYDVKM. CDR3 in amino acids: CASSTRTSGRGLQETQYF. CDR3 DNA sequence: TGTGCCAGCAGTACCCGGACTAGCGGGAGGGGACTTCAGGAGACCCAGTACTTC.

This clonotype came up many times. The genes are TRBV5-4 and TRBJ2-3, with 15 positions matching TRBD2. The CDR3 covers 18 residues. V lost 4 bases to trimming and J lost 2 bases; unmatched junction nucleotides: 8. Germline lookup yields CDR1 SGHNT and CDR2 YYREEE (reference sequence). The CDR3 sequence is CASSGTSGGSPNTDTQYF. The CDR3 DNA follows: TGTGCCAGCAGCGGGACTAGCGGGGGGTCTCCCAACACAGATACGCAGTATTTT.

The chain recombines TRBV2 with TRBJ2-1, with TRBD2 matching 11 bases. With 5 bases clipped from V and 6 bases from J, the junction kept 6 bases outside the gene matches. The CDR3 contains 15 residues. CDR1 is SNHLY, CDR2 FYNNEI, per germline. The CDR3 loop reads CASSSSGGARNEQFF. The CDR3 DNA is TGTGCCAGCAGTAGTAGCGGGGGGGCCCGCAATGAGCAGTTCTTC.

This clonotype has more than one count but fewer than ten. CDR3 nucleotide sequence: TGTGCCAGCACCCTAGGCCTGGCTAGCGGGAGGGAGTTCTTC. Translating it yields CASTLGLASGREFF. The chain has TRBV12-3 or TRBV12-4 and TRBJ2-1; 12 bases are shared with TRBD2. The CDR3 has 14 residues. The junction had 12 bases not matched to a gene; V was cut back by 7 bases and J by 14 bases.

The chain has TRBV7-9 and TRBJ1-1, with a tentative D call TRBD1 (5 bases). Looked up from germline, CDR1 is SEHNR and CDR2 is FQNEAQ (reference sequence). The ends were cut back, 5 bases at V and 6 bases at J, with 16 bases in the middle. This CDR3 contains 14 residues. The CDR3 DNA reads TGTGCCAGCAGCCCCAAGGGGCTGGGGGCTGAAGCTTTCTTT. Amino acid sequence: CASSPKGLGAEAFF.

In its sample, this clonotype was seen many times. The genes are TRBV10-3 and TRBJ2-5; D gene unclear. The CDR3 sequence is 12 residues long. Deletions cut 0 bases from V and 3 bases from J, with 2 bases between. Germline V lookup: CDR1 ENHRY, CDR2 SYGVKD. CDR3 amino acids: CAISESEETQYF. In DNA form, the CDR3 reads TGTGCCATCAGTGAGTCCGAAGAGACCCAGTACTTC.

This clonotype showed up many times. The gene calls are TRBV3-1 and TRBJ2-7, with D perhaps assigned TRBD1 or TRBD2 (6 bases each). Trimming took off 11 bases at V and 2 bases at J, with 16 bases between the two ends. The CDR3 extends over 13 amino acids. Germline CDR1 is LGHDT and CDR2 is YNNKEL (reference sequence). The chain's CDR3 is CAAGGRAPYEQYF. DNA for the CDR3: TGTGCCGCCGGGGGCAGGGCACCCTACGAGCAGTACTTC.

The chain couples TRBV6-2 or TRBV6-3 to TRBJ1-5, with 7 bases that match TRBD1. The CDR3 length is 15 residues. The V and J ends lost 2 bases and 1 base, in that order; junction bases with no gene match: 2. Germline V gene sequence: CDR1 MNHEY, CDR2 SVGEGT. CDR3 in amino acids: CASSYAGQSNQPQHF. As DNA, the CDR3 is TGTGCCAGCAGTTACGCGGGACAGAGCAATCAGCCCCAGCATTTT.

This clonotype was counted at least ten times. This chain links TRBV29-1 with TRBJ2-1; D is ambiguous. The germline gives CDR1 SQVTM, CDR2 ANQGSEA. The V end lost 3 bases, the J end lost 5 bases, and 11 bases lay between the germline ends. This CDR3 has 13 residues. The CDR3 DNA reads as TGCAGCGTTGAGGAGATCGCCAACAATGAGCAGTTCTTC. This gives the protein CSVEEIANNEQFF.

This clonotype occurred many times. The CDR3, as DNA: TGTGCCAGCTCACCGGGGGAGACCCAGTACTTC. Amino acids: CASSPGETQYF. This chain links TRBV18 with TRBJ2-5; D is unclear. This CDR3 has 11 residues. Trimming pared 3 bases from V and 5 bases from J, leaving 4 bases between. Per germline, CDR1 KGHSH and CDR2 LQKENI.

This clonotype appeared a single time. A single base is all that separates this from a far larger clone, so a read error is likely. The V call is TRBV6-6, the J call TRBJ2-7; D is possibly TRBD1 or TRBD2 (5 bases each). The germline V and J ends were trimmed by 10 bases and 6 bases, with 28 bases remaining between them. Germline assignment: CDR1 MNHNY and CDR2 SVGAGI (reference sequence). The CDR3 has 16 amino acids. CDR3 sequence (DNA): TGTGCCACGCGACGGGGCAGCTATCGAGTAAGCGGCGAGCAGTACTTC. Protein sequence: CATRRGSYRVSGEQYF.

This clonotype was seen at least ten times. J is TRBJ1-1 and V is TRBV23-1; tentatively, D is TRBD1 (5 bases). TRBV23-1 is given ORF status, its function remaining uncertain. Trimming removed 5 bases at V and 0 bases at J, with 13 bases between. This CDR3 is built from 15 residues. The CDR3 loop is CASSLPGPMNTEAFF. The CDR3 coding sequence is TGCGCCAGCAGTTTACCGGGACCGATGAACACTGAAGCTTTCTTT.

This clonotype was counted ten times or more. The chain links TRBV21-1 to TRBJ2-3; the table names TRBD2, a call not compared with the DNA. TRBV21-1 is recorded as a pseudogene. CDR3 length: 17 amino acids. The CDR3, as DNA: TGTGCCAGCTTGCCTTTACCGACCCTCCTTGAGGCCGATACGCAGTATTTT. This translates into CASLPLPTLLEADTQYF.

This clonotype appeared a single time. With only one base between it and a far larger clone, this is likely a read error. The chain carries TRBV11-2 and TRBJ2-1; unclear D gene. Looked up from germline, CDR1 is SGHAT and CDR2 is FQNNGV. Deletions cut 5 bases from V and 10 bases from J, with 18 bases between. This CDR3 is built from 14 residues. The CDR3 nucleotides are TGTGCCAGCAGCCCCCGGGTGACCCGCTACGAGCAGTTCTTC. It translates to CASSPRVTRYEQFF.

CDR3 DNA: TGTGCCAGCAGCTTATACGGCGGGACCCATTCTCCCTATGGCTACACCTTC. Amino acid sequence: CASSLYGGTHSPYGYTF. The chain has TRBV7-2 and TRBJ1-2; D perhaps matches TRBD1 (5 bases). Germline CDR1 is SGHTA and CDR2 is FQGNSA. V lost 2 bases, J lost 4 bases, and 20 bases lay in between. This CDR3 spans 17 amino acids.

On this clonotype: It is unclear where the CDR3 begins or ends on the DNA, so no DNA is shown, and the CDR3 is as TCRdb lists it. CDR3 sequence: CSATSVENTGELFFF. V is TRBV20-1 and J is TRBJ2-2; the table assigns TRBD2, which was not confirmed against the DNA. Per germline, CDR1 DFQATT and CDR2 SNEGSKA (reference sequence). The CDR3 is 15 residues long, counting both termini.

Points on this clonotype: With a far larger clone one base away, a read error is the likely cause. This rearrangement joins TRBV6-8 to TRBJ1-4; D perhaps matches TRBD1 (5 bases). The V and J ends lost 5 bases and 0 bases respectively, with 16 bases between them. CDR3 length: 17 residues. Germline-derived CDR1 and CDR2 are MNHGY and SAAAGT. The CDR3 bases are TGTGCCAGCAGTGAATGGACGAAAGGGGCAACTAATGAAAAACTGTTTTTT. It encodes CASSEWTKGATNEKLFF.

At least ten counts were recorded for this clonotype. The chain joins TRBV19 to TRBJ1-5; D gene unclear. The CDR3 covers 15 residues. Germline V CDR1 and CDR2: LNHDA, SQIVND (reference sequence). Trimming left V 5 bases short and J 5 bases short, with 16 bases between. The CDR3 sequence: CASSPTWIEDQPQHF. The CDR3 nucleotides are TGTGCCAGTAGTCCAACGTGGATCGAGGATCAGCCCCAGCATTTT.

The chain combines TRBV4-1 with TRBJ1-2; D possibly corresponds to TRBD1 (5 bases). The length of the CDR3 is 17 residues. The V end was cut by 1 base, the J end by 0 bases, with 15 bases between. CDR1 is MGHRA and CDR2 is YSYEKL in the germline V gene. The DNA of the CDR3 is TGCGCCAGCAGCCAAGCGGGGGGGGACGGCTCTAACTATGGCTACACCTTC. Its translation is CASSQAGGDGSNYGYTF.

This clonotype was observed at least ten times. The chain links TRBV18 to TRBJ1-1, with D possibly being TRBD1 (5 bases). The CDR3 has 20 residues. CDR1 and CDR2 from the germline V gene are KGHSH and LQKENI. Deletions cut 2 bases from V and 0 bases from J, with 25 bases between. The CDR3 DNA reads as TGTGCCAGCTCACCAGATTGGCAGGGATCGGGTATTGGGCTGAACACTGAAGCTTTCTTT. This codes for CASSPDWQGSGIGLNTEAFF.

This clonotype was counted only a few times. The DNA is left out, because the CDR3 cannot be placed on it with certainty; the CDR3 is given as TCRdb lists it. V is TRBV20-1 and J is TRBJ2-2; whether TRBD2, the table's D call, matches the DNA was not checked. The CDR3 contains 15 residues when both ends are counted. Germline CDR1 reads DFQATT; CDR2 reads SNEGSKA (reference sequence). CDR3 amino acids: CSAPTSGYTGELFFF.

As for this clonotype: Since a much larger clone is just one base distant, this may be a read error. The rearrangement uses TRBV27 and TRBJ2-2; a possible D gene is TRBD2 (6 bases). CDR1 and CDR2 (germline): MNHEY, SMNVEV (reference sequence). This CDR3 comprises 14 residues. The CDR3 reads CASSPGRWTGGLFF. CDR3 sequence (DNA): TGTGCCAGCAGTCCCGGACGATGGACCGGGGGGCTGTTTTTT.

CDR3 sequence reads: CASSIGAEASEQYF. The CDR3 nucleotides read TGTGCCAGCAGCATAGGGGCGGAGGCGAGCGAGCAGTACTTC. The rearrangement uses TRBV9 and TRBJ2-7; D tentatively fits TRBD1 or TRBD2 (5 bases each). This CDR3 has 14 residues. The germline V and J ends were trimmed by 4 bases and 6 bases, with 17 bases remaining between them. CDR1 is SGDLS, CDR2 YYNGEE, per germline.